These 14 T cell receptor beta chains originate from one sample sequenced in a study of CD8+ T cells in alopecia areata. cDNA reverse transcribed from extracted RNA served as the sequencing template. Profiled with immunoSEQ multiplex PCR; TCRdb holds only in-frame clones, not every one. This table holds about 23,000 clones, 40% to 60% found once. The source material was NKG2D-high CD8+ T cells sorted from blood. The receptors were gathered from a human donor with alopecia areata.

The V call is TRBV7-6, the J call TRBJ2-5; D is perhaps TRBD1 (5 bases). The CDR3 is 13 amino acids. Germline V gene sequence: CDR1 SGHVS, CDR2 FNYEAQ. Trimming pared 1 base from V and 2 bases from J, leaving 5 bases between. CDR3 in DNA: TGTGCCAGCAGCTTAGGACAGCAAGAGACCCAGTACTTC. Its protein is CASSLGQQETQYF.

The rearrangement joins TRBV7-9 to TRBJ2-7, with 8 bases aligning to TRBD1. The CDR3 is made up of 15 amino acids. V lost 6 bases, J lost 6 bases, and 13 bases stayed unmatched. Germline V lookup: CDR1 SEHNR, CDR2 FQNEAQ (reference sequence). CDR3 nucleotide sequence: TGTGCCAGCAGTCAGACCGGGACAGGAGTACGCGAGCAGTACTTC. It encodes CASSQTGTGVREQYF.

This chain connects TRBV27 to TRBJ1-5; D unresolved. From germline, CDR1 is MNHEY and CDR2 SMNVEV (reference sequence). The CDR3 has 15 amino acids. Trimming removed 0 bases at V and 4 bases at J, with 10 bases between. CDR3 DNA: TGTGCCAGCAGTTTATCGATATGGCGAAATCAGCCCCAGCATTTT. Amino acid sequence: CASSLSIWRNQPQHF.

This clone was detected only a few times. The V call is TRBV7-9, the J call TRBJ2-4, with 7 bases matching TRBD1. The CDR3 length is 16 residues. The V gene's germline CDR1 is SEHNR and CDR2 FQNEAQ (reference sequence). J lost 3 bases, V lost 0 bases, and 5 bases had no gene match. The CDR3 sequence is CASSLAGGEDKNIQYF. In DNA form, the CDR3 reads TGTGCCAGCAGCTTAGCAGGGGGCGAGGACAAAAACATTCAGTACTTC.

V is TRBV5-1 and J is TRBJ2-7, with 7 bases aligning to TRBD2. V lost 0 bases to trimming and J lost 0 bases; unmatched junction nucleotides: 12. The CDR3 covers 18 residues. Germline V gene lookup returns CDR1 SGHRS and CDR2 YFSETQ. In DNA, the CDR3 is TGCGCCAGCAGCTTGGATTTCTCGGGGGGTACCCCCTCCTACGAGCAGTACTTC. This encodes CASSLDFSGGTPSYEQYF.

The gene calls are TRBV2 and TRBJ2-1; perhaps TRBD1 as D (5 bases). Trimming left V 8 bases short and J 10 bases short, with 9 bases between. Germline V gene sequence: CDR1 SNHLY, CDR2 FYNNEI. This CDR3 region has 10 residues. CDR3 in amino acids: CASVGLEQFF. The CDR3 coding sequence is TGTGCCAGCGTGGGGCTGGAGCAGTTCTTC.

The CDR3 region is CASSQGTESSGNTIYF. The CDR3 DNA reads TGCGCCAGCAGCCAAGGGACAGAGAGCTCTGGAAACACCATATATTTT. The rearrangement joins TRBV5-1 to TRBJ1-3; TRBD1 aligns across 7 bases. V gave up 4 bases and J gave up 0 bases; unmatched junction bases: 7. The CDR3 sequence is 16 residues long. The V gene's germline CDR1 is SGHRS and CDR2 YFSETQ.

The chain carries TRBV14 and TRBJ2-5; the D is unclear. Per the germline V gene, CDR1 is SGHDN and CDR2 is FVKESK. Trimming left V 3 bases short and J 1 base short, with 9 bases between. CDR3 size: 14 residues. CDR3 protein: CASSQLQSQETQYF. The CDR3 DNA is TGTGCCAGCAGCCAGTTACAGAGCCAAGAGACCCAGTACTTC.

This rearrangement joins TRBV5-6 to TRBJ2-2; D gene unclear. The CDR3 consists of 12 residues. V was cut by 0 bases and J by 6 bases, with 3 bases left in between. Germline V gene data show CDR1 as SGHDT and CDR2 as YYEEEE. DNA for the CDR3: TGTGCCAGCAGCTTGGGGTCCGGGGAGCTGTTTTTT. Residues: CASSLGSGELFF.

This clone was observed a handful of times. The rearrangement joins TRBV14 to TRBJ2-1; either TRBD1 or TRBD2 may fit D (5 bases each). The germline V gene encodes CDR1 SGHDN and CDR2 FVKESK. The CDR3 has 15 amino acids. With 3 bases removed from V and 1 base from J, the gap between germline ends came to 10 bases. CDR3 residues: CASSQGVRSYNEQFF. Written as DNA, the CDR3 is TGTGCCAGCAGCCAGGGGGTAAGGTCCTACAATGAGCAGTTCTTC. Variable domain in full (rest from reference TRBV14 and TRBJ2-1): EAGVTQFPSHSVIEKGQTVTLRCDPISGHDNLYWYRRVMGKEIKFLLHFVKESKQDESGMPNNRFLAERTGGTYSTLKVQPAELEDSGVYFCASSQGVRSYNEQFFGPGTRLTVL.

As to this clone: Other DNA sequences from this sample encode an identical CDR3 as well. The CDR3 DNA follows: TGTGCCAGTAGTACTACTAGCGGGAGTTTCGACGAGCAGTACTTC. Its protein is CASSTTSGSFDEQYF. The chain is built from TRBV19 and TRBJ2-7; 11 nucleotides align to TRBD2. The CDR3 length is 15 residues. Germline-derived CDR1 and CDR2 are LNHDA and SQIVND (reference sequence). The junction had 7 bases not matched to a gene; V was cut back by 4 bases and J by 5 bases.

The J gene is TRBJ2-3, the V gene TRBV2; D possibly corresponds to TRBD2 (6 bases). This CDR3 contains 14 residues. The germline gives CDR1 SNHLY, CDR2 FYNNEI. The V gene lost 11 bases and the J gene lost 6 bases, with 21 bases spanning the gap. The CDR3 DNA is TGTGCCGAAACCGGGACTCCGCTTACGGATACGCAGTATTTT. This sequence encodes CAETGTPLTDTQYF. Variable domain in full (rest from reference TRBV2 and TRBJ2-3): EPEVTQTPSHQVTQMGQEVILRCVPISNHLYFYWYRQILGQKVEFLVSFYNNEISEKSEIFDDQFSVERPDGSNFTLKIRSTKLEDSAMYFCAETGTPLTDTQYFGPGTRLTVL.

The rearrangement links TRBV9 to TRBJ2-2, with D possibly being TRBD1 or TRBD2 (5 bases each). The CDR3 consists of 15 residues. CDR1 is SGDLS and CDR2 is YYNGEE in the germline V gene. Trimming shortened V by 2 bases and J by 5 bases, and 13 bases separated the two germline ends. CDR3 coding DNA: TGTGCCAGCAGCGTCGGGGCCCGGGGAACCGGGGAGCTGTTTTTT. This translates into CASSVGARGTGELFF.

The V and J genes are TRBV27 and TRBJ2-3; 9 bases line up with TRBD2. Trimming removed 4 bases from V and 5 bases from J; junction bases left unmatched: 7. Germline V gene sequence: CDR1 MNHEY, CDR2 SMNVEV (reference sequence). This CDR3 region has 15 residues. The DNA of the CDR3 is TGTGCCAGCAGTTCGGGCGGGAGGGCAGGAGATACGCAGTATTTT. Residues: CASSSGGRAGDTQYF.